This passage covers 18 T cell receptor beta chains from one sample sequenced in a study of T-cell memory formation after mild COVID-19. MiXCR was run by TCRdb on the 5' RACE reads, yielding one entry per CDR3 protein. This table holds roughly 620,000 distinct CDR3 sequences, 18% found once. The sequencing sample was made of PBMCs or a T cell subset sorted from them (not recorded which). These receptor sequences come from an adult woman who had mild COVID-19 (a few samples of this study predate the infection). Cell type and time point are not known.

A few counts support this clonotype. V is TRBV4-2 and J is TRBJ2-3; D is perhaps TRBD1 (5 bases). CDR3 length equals 16 residues. Germline V gene lookup returns CDR1 LGHNA and CDR2 YNFKEQ. The V and J ends lost 2 bases and 4 bases respectively, with 16 bases between them. In DNA form, the CDR3 reads TGTGCCAGCAGCCAAAGCACTGGACAAGCCGCAGATACGCAGTATTTT. Encoded protein: CASSQSTGQAADTQYF.

This clonotype showed up just a few times. This chain joins TRBV20-1 and TRBJ1-4; D is ambiguous. Per the germline V gene, CDR1 is DFQATT and CDR2 is SNEGSKA (reference sequence). V lost 2 bases, J lost 7 bases, and 11 bases lay in between. The CDR3 contains 13 residues. CDR3 sequence reads: CSARRARSEKLFF. In DNA form, the CDR3 reads TGCAGTGCTAGACGCGCGCGTAGTGAAAAACTGTTTTTT.

The sample holds a few counts of this clonotype. The rearrangement links TRBV5-1 to TRBJ2-5; D gene unclear. This CDR3 contains 13 residues. CDR1 is SGHRS and CDR2 is YFSETQ in the germline V gene. Trimming shortened V by 5 bases and J by 0 bases, and 8 bases separated the two germline ends. The chain's CDR3 is CASSVRDQETQYF. For the CDR3, the DNA is TGCGCCAGCAGTGTTAGGGACCAAGAGACCCAGTACTTC. Together with reference TRBV5-1 and TRBJ2-5, the CDR3 gives the full variable domain: KAGVTQTPRYLIKTRGQQVTLSCSPISGHRSVSWYQQTPGQGLQFLFEYFSETQRNKGNFPGRFSGRQFSNSRSEMNVSTLELGDSALYLCASSVRDQETQYFGPGTRLLVL.

The V gene is TRBV6-2 or TRBV6-3, the J gene TRBJ2-1, with D possibly being TRBD2 (6 bases). V lost 5 bases, J lost 7 bases, and 21 bases lay in between. Germline CDR1 MNHEY, CDR2 SVGEGT. The CDR3 runs 16 residues. This chain's CDR3 is CASSPEGFAAGNEQFF. CDR3 in DNA: TGTGCCAGCAGTCCGGAGGGGTTTGCGGCCGGGAATGAGCAGTTCTTC.

The chain uses TRBV15 and TRBJ2-2; maybe TRBD1 (5 bases). The V end was cut by 2 bases, the J end by 9 bases, with 10 bases between. The CDR3 spans 13 residues. CDR1 and CDR2 from the germline V gene are LNHNV and YYDKDF (reference sequence). CDR3 protein: CATSRWGGRELFF. DNA for the CDR3: TGTGCCACCAGCAGATGGGGCGGCCGGGAGCTGTTTTTT.

This chain connects TRBV7-9 to TRBJ1-4; D remains unclear. The CDR3 covers 13 residues. Deletions cut 1 base from V and 7 bases from J, with 7 bases between. Germline V CDR1 and CDR2: SEHNR, FQNEAQ (reference sequence). The CDR3 sequence is CASSLGGVEKLFF. CDR3 DNA: TGTGCCAGCAGCTTAGGTGGGGTTGAAAAACTGTTTTTT.

This clonotype was observed many times. This chain joins TRBV12-3 or TRBV12-4 and TRBJ2-1; D assignment may be TRBD1 or TRBD2 (6 bases each). Between the trimmed V and J ends, which lost 1 base and 9 bases, there was a span of 10 bases. This CDR3 is built from 13 residues. The CDR3 sequence: CASSLEGGGEQFF. Here the CDR3 DNA reads TGTGCCAGCAGTTTAGAGGGGGGTGGTGAGCAGTTCTTC.

Only a few counts were recorded for this clonotype. The rearrangement links TRBV30 to TRBJ2-3, with a tentative D call TRBD2 (5 bases). Germline V gene sequence: CDR1 GTSNPN, CDR2 SVGIG (reference sequence). V lost 3 bases, J lost 6 bases, and 13 bases lay in between. The length of the CDR3 is 13 residues. The CDR3 sequence: CAWSRQSGDTQYF. CDR3 DNA: TGTGCCTGGAGCAGGCAGTCGGGGGATACGCAGTATTTT.

This clonotype was picked up a small number of times. This chain connects TRBV24-1 to TRBJ1-5, with a tentative D call TRBD1 (6 bases). The V gene's germline CDR1 is KGHDR and CDR2 SFDVKD. The V end lost 7 bases, the J end lost 6 bases, and 12 bases lay between the germline ends. The length of the CDR3 is 13 residues. The CDR3 DNA reads as TGTGCCACCAGAAACAGGGTTGCTCAGCCCCAGCATTTT. It encodes CATRNRVAQPQHF.

The CDR3 loop is CASSKFVRVSPLHF. CDR3 nucleotides: TGTGCCAGTAGTAAATTCGTCCGGGTTTCACCCCTCCACTTT. The rearrangement uses TRBV19 and TRBJ1-6, with D unresolved. The V gene's germline CDR1 is LNHDA and CDR2 SQIVND (reference sequence). Trimming took 4 bases from V and 9 from J, leaving 13 bases between them. The CDR3 consists of 14 residues.

The CDR3 DNA is TGTGCCAGCTTTCCCCCGGGGGCTTCAAACACTGAAGCTTTCTTT. Protein sequence: CASFPPGASNTEAFF. This chain links TRBV7-9 with TRBJ1-1; weak D call: TRBD1 (6 bases). The V end lost 8 bases, the J end lost 2 bases, and 18 bases lay between the germline ends. The V gene's germline CDR1 is SEHNR and CDR2 FQNEAQ (reference sequence). CDR3 length: 15 amino acids.

This clonotype was counted only a few times. The chain carries TRBV3-1 and TRBJ2-1, with TRBD2 matching over 15 bases. The CDR3 runs to 17 residues. V lost 4 bases to trimming and J lost 7 bases; unmatched junction nucleotides: 8. Germline CDR1 and CDR2: LGHDT and YNNKEL (reference sequence). CDR3 region: CASSPWTSGRALNEQFF. CDR3 coding DNA: TGTGCCAGCAGCCCCTGGACTAGCGGGAGGGCCCTAAATGAGCAGTTCTTC.

V and J are TRBV12-3 or TRBV12-4 and TRBJ1-2, with D unresolved. The CDR3 is made up of 12 amino acids. The V end was cut by 5 bases, the J end by 6 bases, with 10 bases between. CDR3 DNA sequence: TGTGCCAGCAGTCCAAGGAGCCATGGCTACACCTTC. Its protein is CASSPRSHGYTF.

This clonotype was detected ten times or more. The rearrangement links TRBV7-2 to TRBJ1-1; D remains ambiguous. The germline V gene has CDR1 SGHTA and CDR2 FQGNSA. V was trimmed by 2 bases and J by 1 base, leaving 5 bases between them. The CDR3 is made up of 13 amino acids. This CDR3 is CASSLTPNTEAFF. Here the CDR3 DNA reads TGTGCCAGCAGCTTAACCCCGAACACTGAAGCTTTCTTT.

This rearrangement joins TRBV7-2 to TRBJ2-1, with 9 nucleotides matching TRBD2. The CDR3 has 16 residues. Per germline, CDR1 SGHTA and CDR2 FQGNSA. Germline trimming cut 1 base from V and 7 bases from J; bases unmatched to any gene: 8. The chain's CDR3 is CASSLVRLAGDNEQFF. The CDR3 coding sequence is TGTGCCAGCAGCTTAGTAAGGTTAGCGGGAGATAATGAGCAGTTCTTC.

The V gene is TRBV5-6, the J gene TRBJ2-1, with 7 bases lining up with TRBD1. Germline V gene sequence: CDR1 SGHDT, CDR2 YYEEEE. This CDR3 is built from 15 residues. After removal of 4 bases from V and 10 bases from J, the junction contained 14 bases not matched to a gene. CDR3 protein: CASSLTGRFLGEQFF. Here the CDR3 DNA reads TGTGCCAGCAGCCTGACAGGGCGCTTTTTGGGAGAGCAGTTCTTC.

The gene calls are TRBV3-2 and TRBJ1-2. TRBV3-2 is given as a pseudogene. The CDR3 totals 15 residues. The CDR3 DNA is TGTGCCAGCAGGCTTGTTCGGCAGGGTGGGTATGGCTACACCTTC. It specifies CASRLVRQGGYGYTF.

The rearrangement joins TRBV7-9 to TRBJ1-1; 9 positions agree with TRBD1. The germline CDR1 and CDR2 sequences are SEHNR and FQNEAQ (reference sequence). The J segment lost 4 bases and the V segment lost 5 bases, leaving 5 bases of the junction unmatched. The CDR3 consists of 14 residues. The DNA for the CDR3 is TGTGCCAGCAGCCTCCGGGACAGGGCCACTGAAGCTTTCTTT. Protein product: CASSLRDRATEAFF. The full variable domain, its missing parts supplied by reference TRBV7-9 and TRBJ1-1, is DTGVSQNPRHKITKRGQNVTFRCDPISEHNRLYWYRQTLGQGPEFLTYFQNEAQLEKSRLLSDRFSAERPKGSFSTLEIQRTEQGDSAMYLCASSLRDRATEAFFGQGTRLTVV.